The 11 T cell receptor beta chains below come from one sample, sequenced in a study of blood T cell repertoires in COVID-19. Produced via immunoSEQ multiplex PCR; TCRdb's table is partial and in-frame only. The sample has some 230,000 clones, more than 80% seen once. Sequenced sample: peripheral blood. The receptors here all came from a man aged 30-40 years who had recovered from COVID-19.

The chain links TRBV19 to TRBJ2-2; D remains ambiguous. V was pared by 4 bases and J by 6 bases, with 9 bases between. This CDR3 is 13 amino acids long. Germline loops: CDR1 LNHDA, CDR2 SQIVND (reference sequence). The DNA of the CDR3 is TGTGCCAGTAGTAGATGGCTGTCCGGGGAGCTGTTTTTT. This encodes CASSRWLSGELFF.

The chain is built from TRBV11-2 and TRBJ2-7; maybe TRBD1 (6 bases). Germline CDR1 is SGHAT and CDR2 is FQNNGV. The germline V and J ends were trimmed by 5 bases and 0 bases, with 17 bases remaining between them. The CDR3 has 16 amino acids. CDR3 DNA: TGTGCCAGCAGCCCATCATGGGGGCAACCCTCCTACGAGCAGTACTTC. Protein product: CASSPSWGQPSYEQYF.

The gene calls are TRBV7-2 and TRBJ2-3; 8 bases agree with TRBD2. The CDR3 length is 15 residues. The germline V gene has CDR1 SGHTA and CDR2 FQGNSA. J lost 6 bases, V lost 2 bases, and 7 bases had no gene match. The CDR3 DNA reads as TGTGCCAGCAGCTTAAAAGCGGGGGCCCCGGATACGCAGTATTTT. It specifies CASSLKAGAPDTQYF.

The chain carries TRBV25-1 and TRBJ1-3, with 7 bases identical to TRBD1. Germline V lookup: CDR1 MGHDK, CDR2 SYGVNS. The CDR3 contains 14 residues. J was trimmed by 3 bases and V by 3 bases; bases with no gene match: 2. The CDR3 here is CASSDQGVGNTIYF. CDR3 coding DNA: TGTGCCAGCAGTGACCAGGGGGTTGGAAACACCATATATTTT.

The CDR3 nucleotides are TGTGCCAGCAGCATCGACAGGGCGAACACCGGGGAGCTGTTTTTT. This sequence encodes CASSIDRANTGELFF. The genes are TRBV9 and TRBJ2-2; TRBD1 matches 7 bases. V dropped 4 bases and J dropped 0; count of bases not matched to a gene: 3. The CDR3 has 15 amino acids. The V gene's germline CDR1 is SGDLS and CDR2 YYNGEE.

The rearrangement links TRBV7-2 to TRBJ1-4; TRBD1 aligns across 7 bases. The CDR3 loop spans 15 amino acids. The J segment lost 0 bases and the V segment lost 4 bases, leaving 2 bases of the junction unmatched. CDR1 and CDR2 (germline): SGHTA, FQGNSA. The CDR3 loop is CASSSQGATNEKLFF. CDR3 DNA sequence: TGTGCCAGCAGCTCCCAGGGGGCAACTAATGAAAAACTGTTTTTT.

The J gene is TRBJ2-2, the V gene TRBV4-1; tentative D call: TRBD1 (6 bases). Per germline, CDR1 MGHRA and CDR2 YSYEKL. This CDR3 spans 15 amino acids. With 6 bases removed from V and 0 bases from J, the gap between germline ends came to 11 bases. CDR3 DNA: TGCGCCAGCAGGCCCGGGACAACGAACACCGGGGAGCTGTTTTTT. Protein: CASRPGTTNTGELFF.

The V call is TRBV5-1, the J call TRBJ2-5; a possible D gene is TRBD1 (6 bases). Trimming removed 5 bases from V and 10 bases from J, with 15 bases in between. The CDR3 contains 12 residues. Germline V CDR1 and CDR2: SGHRS, YFSETQ. The chain's CDR3 is CASSSGTRYQYF. CDR3 bases: TGCGCCAGCAGTTCCGGGACAAGATACCAGTACTTC.

The V call is TRBV11-2, the J call TRBJ2-3; TRBD2 agrees at 7 bases. CDR1 is SGHAT, CDR2 FQNNGV, per germline. With V trimmed by 6 bases and J by 4 bases, 1 base remained unmatched. CDR3 size: 12 residues. The CDR3 nucleotides read TGTGCCAGCAGAACTAGCGCAGATACGCAGTATTTT. Translation: CASRTSADTQYF.

The chain employs TRBV4-2 and TRBJ2-3, with no clear D. This CDR3 region has 14 residues. With 1 base removed from V and 9 bases from J, the gap between germline ends came to 14 bases. CDR1 LGHNA and CDR2 YNFKEQ come from the germline V gene. This CDR3 is CASSQGLGLRTQYF. CDR3 nucleotide sequence: TGTGCCAGCAGCCAAGGACTGGGTCTCCGGACGCAGTATTTT.

This chain joins TRBV6-5 and TRBJ2-7, with TRBD1 matching 7 bases. Germline lookup yields CDR1 MNHEY and CDR2 SVGAGI. The J segment lost 3 bases and the V segment lost 5 bases, leaving 10 bases of the junction unmatched. The CDR3 is 15 residues long. The CDR3 nucleotides are TGTGCCAGCAGTAACCGGGACAGTCTCCTCTACGAGCAGTACTTC. Its translation: CASSNRDSLLYEQYF.